These T cell receptor beta chains were read from a single sample in a study of blood T cell repertoires in COVID-19. Data came from immunoSEQ multiplex PCR; TCRdb stores just in-frame clones and leaves some out. Seen here are over 350,000 clones, approximately 90% observed once, and the top ten hold more than 0.95%. The specimen sequenced was PBMCs or T cells enriched from blood (not recorded which). These receptors originate from a woman between 18 and 29 years old who had recovered from COVID-19. CDR3s include the opening cysteine and the closing phenylalanine or tryptophan. The D gene is left open where the match is weak. Rows may omit the clone size; those that give it use once, few, many or a size class.

v_gene,abundance,d_gene,len,j_gene,CDR3aa,CDR3nt
TRBV2,.,.,14,TRBJ2-3,CASSVTLGPDTQYF,TGTGCCAGCAGTGTCACCTTGGGGCCAGATACGCAGTATTTT
TRBV7-9,.,TRBD1,17,TRBJ1-3,CASSHPTGQGALNTIYF,TGTGCCAGCAGCCACCCGACGGGACAGGGGGCTCTGAACACCATATATTTT
TRBV7-9,.,TRBD2,15,TRBJ2-7,CASSLVAGGPPEQYF,TGTGCCAGCAGCTTAGTAGCGGGGGGGCCCCCCGAGCAGTACTTC
TRBV19,.,.,12,TRBJ1-3,CASSTVGNTIYF,TGTGCCAGTAGTACGGTGGGAAACACCATATATTTT
TRBV6-5,.,TRBD1,14,TRBJ1-4,CASSYTGGNEKLFF,TGTGCCAGCAGTTATACAGGGGGTAATGAAAAACTGTTTTTT
TRBV4-1,.,.,14,TRBJ1-1,CASSQPLVATEAFF,TGCGCCAGCAGCCAACCCTTGGTAGCTACTGAAGCTTTCTTT
TRBV6-5,.,.,14,TRBJ2-7,CASRMSGSSYEQYF,TGTGCCAGCAGGATGTCGGGGTCCTCCTACGAGCAGTACTTC
TRBV15,once,TRBD1,14,TRBJ2-7,CATSRDRGLYEQYF,TGTGCCACCAGCAGGGACAGGGGGCTGTACGAGCAGTACTTC
TRBV2,.,.,16,TRBJ1-6,CASSVQDNSYNSPLHF,TGTGCCAGCAGTGTTCAGGACAACTCCTATAATTCACCCCTCCACTTT
TRBV7-9,.,TRBD2,15,TRBJ2-7,CASSAIGRSSYEQYF,TGTGCCAGCAGCGCCATCGGGAGGAGCTCCTACGAGCAGTACTTC
TRBV9,.,.,14,TRBJ1-1,CASSVVAANTEAFF,TGTGCCAGCAGCGTAGTGGCGGCGAACACTGAAGCTTTCTTT
TRBV7-2,.,TRBD1,15,TRBJ1-5,CASSLSRGENQPQHF,TGTGCCAGCAGCTTATCCAGGGGGGAAAATCAGCCCCAGCATTTT
TRBV2,.,TRBD1,14,TRBJ2-7,CASSGQGSGPEQYF,TGTGCCAGCAGTGGACAGGGCTCGGGACCCGAGCAGTACTTC
TRBV28,.,.,15,TRBJ2-5,CASSPLTGRQETQYF,TGTGCCAGCAGTCCCCTAACAGGGAGACAAGAGACCCAGTACTTC
TRBV6-6,.,.,14,TRBJ1-4,CASSSTPAAEKLFF,TGTGCCAGCAGTTCGACGCCCGCGGCGGAAAAACTGTTTTTT
TRBV4-1,once,TRBD1,15,TRBJ1-1,CASSQVGTGNTEAFF,TGCGCCAGCAGCCAAGTCGGGACAGGGAACACTGAAGCTTTCTTT
TRBV15,.,TRBD1,14,TRBJ1-2,CATSSLQGAYGYTF,TGTGCCACCAGCAGTCTACAGGGGGCCTATGGCTACACCTTC
TRBV5-5,.,TRBD1,13,TRBJ1-1,CASSFRGDAEAFF,TGTGCCAGCAGCTTCAGGGGGGACGCTGAAGCTTTCTTT
TRBV6-5,.,.,14,TRBJ1-3,CASSLRGSGNTIYF,TGTGCCAGCAGTCTCCGGGGCTCTGGAAACACCATATATTTT
TRBV18,.,.,13,TRBJ1-2,CASSPPGSHGYTF,TGTGCCAGCTCACCTCCGGGGAGTCATGGCTACACCTTC
TRBV10-3,once,.,14,TRBJ2-1,CAISESPRGEEQFF,TGTGCCATCAGTGAGTCGCCCAGGGGAGAAGAGCAGTTCTTC
TRBV6-6,.,TRBD1,12,TRBJ1-1,CASSTQGAEAFF,TGTGCCAGCAGCACTCAGGGGGCTGAAGCTTTCTTT
TRBV3-1/TRBV3-2,.,.,14,TRBJ2-3,CASSRGASTDTQYF,TGTGCCAGCAGCCGTGGGGCTAGCACAGATACGCAGTATTTT
TRBV4-2,.,.,13,TRBJ1-5,CASSQVQNQPQHF,TGTGCCAGCAGCCAAGTACAAAATCAGCCCCAGCATTTT
TRBV6-1,.,.,13,TRBJ1-5,CASSESRRQPQHF,TGTGCCAGCAGTGAAAGCAGGCGTCAGCCCCAGCATTTT
TRBV5-1,.,.,15,TRBJ2-2,CASSLQQVNTGELFF,TGCGCCAGCAGCTTGCAACAGGTTAACACCGGGGAGCTGTTTTTT
TRBV6-5,.,.,14,TRBJ1-5,CASSSGGGNQPQHF,TGTGCCAGCTCTTCTGGAGGGGGCAATCAGCCCCAGCATTTT
TRBV11-2,.,TRBD1,16,TRBJ2-2,CASSTYRGANTGELFF,TGTGCCAGCAGCACCTACAGGGGCGCCAACACCGGGGAGCTGTTTTTT